This TCR beta chain emerged from a study of T-cell memory formation after mild COVID-19. For the study at large: TCR clusters were mostly donor specific.

Constant-segment primers were used for 5'RACE, and the resulting TCR alpha and TCR beta cDNA libraries carried sample barcodes and UMIs. Via MiXCR, TCRdb re-called the 5' RACE reads, giving one row per CDR3 protein. Among more than 150,000 distinct CDR3 sequences listed, 11% were seen once. Looked up from germline, CDR1 is SEHNR and CDR2 is FQNEAQ (reference sequence). After removal of 4 bases from V and 6 bases from J, the junction contained 8 bases not matched to a gene. CDR3 length: 16 amino acids. This TCR was sampled from a man between 18 and 29 years old who had mild COVID-19 (a few samples of this study predate the infection). Cell type and time point are not known. This chain connects TRBV7-9 to TRBJ2-4, with 11 bases that match TRBD2. The sequencing input was PBMCs or a T cell subset sorted from them (not recorded which). The CDR3 loop is CASSSTSGAPRNIQYF. CDR3 DNA sequence: TGTGCCAGCAGCTCGACTAGCGGGGCTCCAAGAAACATTCAGTACTTC.